Listed below are T cell receptor beta chains from one sample, sequenced in a study of T cell responses to AZD1222 COVID-19 vaccine. The method was immunoSEQ multiplex PCR; TCRdb's version includes in-frame clones alone and lacks a portion of them. The data contain more than 120,000 clones, almost 90% of them singletons. The sample was peripheral blood, taken 28 days after the second AZD1222 dose. The receptors derive from an adult who received the AZD1222 COVID-19 vaccine. Both conserved end residues are part of each CDR3. Fields, in order: J gene, V gene, clone size, D gene, CDR3 protein, CDR3 DNA. D genes are given only for firm matches. Expanded clones are given a class, and other clones once, few, many or no size at all.

J: TRBJ1-6; V: TRBV5-8; size: NA; D: TRBD1; CDR3: CASSLLGTGNSPLHF; DNA: TGTGCCAGCAGCTTGCTTGGGACAGGGAATTCACCCCTCCACTTT
J: TRBJ2-5; V: TRBV28; size: NA; D: TRBD1; CDR3: CASSFRGQGQETQYF; DNA: TGTGCCAGCAGTTTTCGGGGACAGGGCCAAGAGACCCAGTACTTC
J: TRBJ1-2; V: TRBV27; size: once; D: NA; CDR3: CATIRGGYTF; DNA: TGTGCCACAATAAGGGGCGGCTACACCTTC
J: TRBJ1-2; V: TRBV10-2; size: NA; D: TRBD1; CDR3: CASSEGTGYYGYTF; DNA: TGCGCCAGCAGTGAAGGGACAGGGTACTATGGCTACACCTTC
J: TRBJ2-3; V: TRBV5-4; size: NA; D: TRBD1; CDR3: CASSFARGQTDTQYF; DNA: TGTGCCAGCAGCTTTGCTAGGGGGCAGACGGATACGCAGTATTTT
J: TRBJ1-1; V: TRBV5-4; size: NA; D: NA; CDR3: CASSLGGNTEAFF; DNA: TGTGCCAGCAGCTTGGGTGGGAACACTGAAGCTTTCTTT
J: TRBJ1-2; V: TRBV18; size: NA; D: NA; CDR3: CASSPTGIGYTF; DNA: TGTGCCAGCTCACCTACAGGGATCGGCTACACCTTC
J: TRBJ2-1; V: TRBV7-2; size: NA; D: TRBD2; CDR3: CASSLSGSGYEQFF; DNA: TGTGCCAGCAGTTTAAGCGGGAGTGGCTATGAGCAGTTCTTC
J: TRBJ1-2; V: TRBV19; size: once; D: NA; CDR3: CASSAGTPTTYGYTF; DNA: TGTGCCAGTAGTGCTGGGACACCGACTACCTATGGCTACACCTTC
J: TRBJ1-2; V: TRBV7-9; size: NA; D: NA; CDR3: CASSLERDRPYGYTF; DNA: TGTGCCAGCAGCTTAGAGAGGGACCGGCCCTATGGCTACACCTTC
J: TRBJ1-3; V: TRBV4-3; size: NA; D: TRBD1; CDR3: CASSQDLAPGGLQNTIYF; DNA: TGCGCCAGCAGCCAAGATCTGGCACCAGGGGGCCTTCAAAACACCATATATTTT
J: TRBJ2-3; V: TRBV19; size: NA; D: TRBD2; CDR3: CASSPRGLAGGTDTQYF; DNA: TGTGCCAGTAGCCCGAGGGGACTAGCGGGGGGCACAGATACGCAGTATTTT
J: TRBJ2-1; V: TRBV28; size: NA; D: TRBD2; CDR3: CASSLASGTREQFF; DNA: TGTGCCAGCAGTTTAGCTAGCGGGACGCGTGAGCAGTTCTTC
J: TRBJ1-2; V: TRBV10-1; size: NA; D: TRBD1; CDR3: CASSDRDRVFYGYTF; DNA: TGCGCCAGCAGTGACCGGGACAGGGTATTCTATGGCTACACCTTC
J: TRBJ2-6; V: TRBV6-5; size: NA; D: NA; CDR3: CASRGQGPGANVLTF; DNA: TGTGCCAGCAGGGGCCAGGGGCCTGGGGCCAACGTCCTGACTTTC
J: TRBJ1-2; V: TRBV5-1; size: NA; D: TRBD1; CDR3: CASSLSVVAGGYGYTF; DNA: TGCGCCAGCAGCTTGTCTGTTGTTGCAGGGGGCTATGGCTACACCTTC
J: TRBJ1-2; V: TRBV3-1/TRBV3-2; size: NA; D: NA; CDR3: CASSQEAGYGYTF; DNA: TGTGCCAGCAGCCAAGAAGCTGGCTATGGCTACACCTTC
J: TRBJ2-3; V: TRBV28; size: NA; D: NA; CDR3: CASSSGVNTQYF; DNA: TGTGCCAGCAGTTCGGGGGTAAATACGCAGTATTTT
J: TRBJ1-6; V: TRBV7-6; size: NA; D: TRBD1; CDR3: CASSFSRTGGNSPLHF; DNA: TGTGCCAGCAGCTTTTCACGGACAGGTGGCAATTCACCCCTCCACTTT
J: TRBJ2-1; V: TRBV29-1; size: NA; D: TRBD2; CDR3: CSVEGEREGWSSYNEQFF; DNA: TGCAGCGTTGAGGGGGAACGGGAGGGCTGGAGCTCCTACAATGAGCAGTTCTTC
J: TRBJ1-4; V: TRBV15; size: NA; D: TRBD1; CDR3: CATSRDRPRDRAGEKLFF; DNA: TGTGCCACCAGCAGAGACCGCCCCCGGGACAGGGCGGGCGAAAAACTGTTTTTT
J: TRBJ2-7; V: TRBV11-2; size: NA; D: NA; CDR3: CASSLGHGSYEQYF; DNA: TGTGCCAGCAGCTTAGGACACGGATCCTACGAGCAGTACTTC
J: TRBJ1-1; V: TRBV5-1; size: NA; D: TRBD1; CDR3: CASSLQGQWNTEAFF; DNA: TGCGCCAGCAGCTTACAGGGACAGTGGAACACTGAAGCTTTCTTT
J: TRBJ1-2; V: TRBV12-1; size: NA; D: NA; CDR3: CASSCRDRGLLGYGYTF; DNA: TGTGCCAGCAGCTGCCGGGACAGGGGGTTATTGGGCTATGGCTACACCTTC
J: TRBJ2-2; V: TRBV7-2; size: NA; D: NA; CDR3: CASSLKLAVFTGELFF; DNA: TGTGCCAGCAGCTTAAAACTAGCAGTTTTCACCGGGGAGCTGTTTTTT
J: TRBJ1-1; V: TRBV6-1; size: NA; D: NA; CDR3: CASSEPNTEAFF; DNA: TGTGCCAGCAGTGAACCGAATACTGAAGCTTTCTTT
J: TRBJ2-7; V: TRBV10-3; size: NA; D: TRBD2; CDR3: CAIREREYEQYF; DNA: TGTGCCATCAGGGAGCGGGAGTACGAGCAGTACTTC
J: TRBJ1-6; V: TRBV4-1; size: NA; D: TRBD1; CDR3: CASSQRTGFNSPLHF; DNA: TGCGCCAGCAGCCAACGGACAGGTTTCAATTCACCCCTCCACTTT
J: TRBJ1-2; V: TRBV10-3; size: NA; D: NA; CDR3: CAIRDSLANYGYTF; DNA: TGTGCCATCAGGGACAGTCTAGCTAACTATGGCTACACCTTC
J: TRBJ1-3; V: TRBV18; size: once; D: NA; CDR3: CASSPSTVLPGNTIYF; DNA: TGTGCCAGCTCACCATCGACAGTTCTTCCAGGAAACACCATATATTTT
J: TRBJ2-1; V: TRBV28; size: NA; D: TRBD1; CDR3: CASSPRDRGGYNEQFF; DNA: TGTGCCAGCAGTCCCCGGGACAGGGGCGGATACAATGAGCAGTTCTTC
J: TRBJ1-1; V: TRBV10-3; size: NA; D: NA; CDR3: CAISESTGTEAFF; DNA: TGTGCCATCAGTGAGTCGACGGGGACTGAAGCTTTCTTT
J: TRBJ1-2; V: TRBV6-5; size: NA; D: TRBD1; CDR3: CASSYSKGSGGYGYTF; DNA: TGTGCCAGCAGTTACTCGAAGGGGTCAGGGGGCTATGGCTACACCTTC
J: TRBJ2-2; V: TRBV5-1; size: once; D: TRBD2; CDR3: CASSLWAGAGELFF; DNA: TGCGCCAGCAGCTTATGGGCGGGGGCCGGGGAGCTGTTTTTT
J: TRBJ2-2; V: TRBV19; size: few; D: NA; CDR3: CASSIGVQTTGELFF; DNA: TGTGCCAGTAGTATAGGAGTACAGACCACCGGGGAGCTGTTTTTT
J: TRBJ2-1; V: TRBV9; size: NA; D: TRBD1; CDR3: CASSVVAGGSYNEQFF; DNA: TGTGCCAGCAGCGTAGTGGCAGGGGGCTCCTACAATGAGCAGTTCTTC
J: TRBJ1-1; V: TRBV7-2; size: NA; D: TRBD1; CDR3: CASSFLRGANTEAFF; DNA: TGTGCCAGCAGCTTTCTCAGGGGGGCGAACACTGAAGCTTTCTTT
J: TRBJ1-3; V: TRBV6-6; size: NA; D: TRBD1; CDR3: CASSYMTGDSGNTIYF; DNA: TGTGCCAGCAGTTACATGACAGGGGACTCTGGAAACACCATATATTTT
J: TRBJ2-1; V: TRBV11-2; size: NA; D: NA; CDR3: CASSRDGSSYNEQFF; DNA: TGTGCCAGCAGCCGGGACGGGAGCTCCTACAATGAGCAGTTCTTC
J: TRBJ2-5; V: TRBV11-3; size: NA; D: NA; CDR3: CASSPGKRETQYF; DNA: TGTGCCAGCAGCCCCGGGAAGAGAGAGACCCAGTACTTC
J: TRBJ1-4; V: TRBV7-2; size: once; D: NA; CDR3: CASSLRGEKGEKLFF; DNA: TGTGCCAGCAGCTTACGGGGGGAAAAGGGTGAAAAACTGTTTTTT
J: TRBJ2-7; V: TRBV19; size: once; D: TRBD2; CDR3: CASSIGGSSSYEQYF; DNA: TGTGCCAGTAGTATAGGCGGGAGTTCCTCCTACGAGCAGTACTTC
J: TRBJ2-1; V: TRBV7-2; size: NA; D: TRBD2; CDR3: CASSALAGGPYNEQFF; DNA: TGTGCCAGCAGCGCCTTAGCGGGAGGCCCCTACAATGAGCAGTTCTTC
J: TRBJ1-2; V: TRBV10-3; size: NA; D: NA; CDR3: CAISDLFTGHYGYTF; DNA: TGTGCCATCAGTGACCTATTTACAGGGCACTATGGCTACACCTTC
J: TRBJ2-1; V: TRBV7-3; size: NA; D: TRBD2; CDR3: CASSLLAGGRDEQFF; DNA: TGTGCCAGCAGCTTATTAGCGGGAGGGAGGGATGAGCAGTTCTTC
J: TRBJ1-4; V: TRBV30; size: NA; D: NA; CDR3: CAWSVGRRTNEKLFF; DNA: TGTGCCTGGAGTGTAGGGAGGCGAACTAATGAAAAACTGTTTTTT
J: TRBJ1-2; V: TRBV7-2; size: NA; D: NA; CDR3: CASRGLGGYTF; DNA: TGTGCCAGCAGGGGTTTGGGTGGCTACACCTTC
J: TRBJ2-2; V: TRBV6-4; size: many; D: TRBD1; CDR3: CASSEKGATGELFF; DNA: TGTGCCAGCAGTGAAAAGGGGGCCACCGGGGAGCTGTTTTTT
J: TRBJ1-6; V: TRBV5-4; size: NA; D: NA; CDR3: CASSLAGSNSPLHF; DNA: TGTGCCAGCAGCTTGGCAGGGAGTAATTCACCCCTCCACTTT
J: TRBJ1-5; V: TRBV6-5; size: NA; D: NA; CDR3: CASSYSLDQPQHF; DNA: TGTGCCAGCAGTTACTCCCTGGATCAGCCCCAGCATTTT
J: TRBJ1-1; V: TRBV7-9; size: NA; D: TRBD1; CDR3: CASSFPPRRGRTEAFF; DNA: TGTGCCAGCAGCTTCCCACCTAGGAGGGGGCGGACTGAAGCTTTCTTT
J: TRBJ1-1; V: TRBV10-1; size: NA; D: NA; CDR3: CASSESQGAEAFF; DNA: TGCGCCAGCAGTGAGAGTCAGGGCGCTGAAGCTTTCTTT
J: TRBJ1-5; V: TRBV3-1/TRBV3-2; size: NA; D: TRBD1; CDR3: CASSQDKGAEVMICNQPQHF; DNA: TGTGCCAGCAGCCAAGATAAGGGGGCGGAGGTAATGATCTGCAATCAGCCCCAGCATTTT
J: TRBJ1-2; V: TRBV19; size: NA; D: NA; CDR3: CASSDTNYGYTF; DNA: TGTGCCAGTAGCGATACTAACTATGGCTACACCTTC
J: TRBJ2-2; V: TRBV7-3; size: NA; D: NA; CDR3: CASSAGENTGELFF; DNA: TGTGCCAGCAGCGCCGGAGAGAACACCGGGGAGCTGTTTTTT
J: TRBJ1-5; V: TRBV7-3; size: NA; D: NA; CDR3: CASSLEANQPQHF; DNA: TGTGCCAGCAGCTTAGAGGCAAATCAGCCCCAGCATTTT
J: TRBJ1-3; V: TRBV19; size: once; D: NA; CDR3: CATLSRNRVPYTIYF; DNA: TGTGCCACCCTGTCCCGGAACAGGGTACCTTACACCATATATTTT
J: TRBJ1-1; V: TRBV2; size: NA; D: NA; CDR3: CASSVIGQNTEAFF; DNA: TGTGCCAGCAGTGTCATAGGGCAGAACACTGAAGCTTTCTTT